This is a list of T cell receptor beta chains from one sample in a study of OX40 agonist ivuxolimab in advanced cancers. The assay was immunoSEQ multiplex PCR, and TCRdb's table has in-frame clones only and misses some. The repertoire holds 65,000 to 95,000 clones, with 85% to 90% as singletons. Sequencing used CD4+ or CD8+ T cells sorted from blood, obtained in a trial of the OX40 agonist ivuxolimab. These receptors all stem from an adult with an advanced solid tumor such as melanoma, head and neck, liver or kidney cancer. CDR3s include the opening cysteine and the closing phenylalanine or tryptophan.

V	J	CDR3
TRBV28	TRBJ1-2	CASSPHQPNYGYTF
TRBV9	TRBJ2-1	CASSVEVGQTQQFF
TRBV7-2	TRBJ2-1	CASSFAPSGGMNEQFF
TRBV10-1	TRBJ1-2	CASSPGLQYGYTF
TRBV11-3	TRBJ2-5	CASSFTGLGTQYF
TRBV5-6	TRBJ1-4	CASSLAGPMNEKLFF
TRBV19	TRBJ2-1	CASSIEAVGDYIYNEQFF
TRBV7-2	TRBJ2-1	CASRGALAGGSYNEQFF
TRBV5-1	TRBJ2-7	CASSFDSSYEQYF
TRBV5-1	TRBJ2-3	CASSPGRVTDTQYF
TRBV28	TRBJ2-7	CASSLSSRVVAQYF
TRBV6-5	TRBJ1-1	CASNRGLSNTEAFF
TRBV5-1	TRBJ1-2	CASSGPGTNYGYTF
TRBV28	TRBJ1-3	CASRTTGSGNTIYF
TRBV30	TRBJ2-2	CAWRRGQGNTGELFF
TRBV6-1	TRBJ2-7	CASRPGQGVYEQYF
TRBV9	TRBJ2-7	CASSVGLAGYEQYF
TRBV5-1	TRBJ2-5	CASSRASGSGETQYF
TRBV18	TRBJ2-7	CASSPDGSYEQYF
TRBV9	TRBJ2-7	CASSVGGGPGEQYF
TRBV6-1	TRBJ2-6	CASSVAGGANVLTF